This TCR beta chain was captured by sequencing in a study of blood T cells in healthy people across ages. Overall study findings and caveats: Unsorted PBMC input precluded a conclusive naive versus antigen-experienced comparison.

The table lists this clonotype with a few counts. Antigen: not known. A sample-barcoded 5' primer and a J-beta primer mix were used in a second PCR of about 7 to 12 cycles. MiXCR was run by TCRdb on the 5' RACE reads, yielding one entry per CDR3 protein. Of roughly 800,000 distinct CDR3 sequences listed, 20% to 30% were seen once; the top ten hold 3%. Every participating donor contributed about 10 milliliters of peripheral blood through a draw. Per germline, CDR1 SGHRS and CDR2 YFSETQ. Unmatched junction bases numbered 7, after V lost 7 bases and J lost 5 bases. The CDR3 consists of 13 residues. Another study also made use of these data, one on T cells of mothers and their children. That paper notes: Maternal samples each gave over 9 million TCR beta CDR3 reads, and child samples several million each.

Sequencing was done on a sample of blood. The rearrangement uses TRBV5-1 and TRBJ2-7; TRBD1 matches 9 bases. This TCR came from a boy aged 5 to 17 in good health. The CDR3 sequence is CASRTGEGNEQYF. The CDR3 nucleotides read TGCGCCAGCCGGACAGGGGAGGGCAACGAGCAGTACTTC.